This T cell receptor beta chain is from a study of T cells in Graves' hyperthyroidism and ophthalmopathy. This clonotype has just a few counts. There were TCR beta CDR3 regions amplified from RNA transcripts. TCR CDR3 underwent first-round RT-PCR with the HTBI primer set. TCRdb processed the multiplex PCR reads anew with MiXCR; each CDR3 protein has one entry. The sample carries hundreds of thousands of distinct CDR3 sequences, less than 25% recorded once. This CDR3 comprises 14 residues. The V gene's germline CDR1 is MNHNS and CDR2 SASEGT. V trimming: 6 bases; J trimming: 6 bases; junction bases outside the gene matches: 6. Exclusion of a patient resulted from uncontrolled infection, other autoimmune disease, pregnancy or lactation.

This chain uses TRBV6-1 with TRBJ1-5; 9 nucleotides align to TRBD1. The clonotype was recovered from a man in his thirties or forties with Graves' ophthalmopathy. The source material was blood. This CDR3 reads CASSRDRAIQPQHF. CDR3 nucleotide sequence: TGTGCCAGCAGCCGGGACAGGGCGATTCAGCCCCAGCATTTT.